Listed below are T cell receptor beta chains from one sample, sequenced in a study of T cell responses to AZD1222 COVID-19 vaccine. Produced via immunoSEQ multiplex PCR; TCRdb's table is partial and in-frame only. The sample has around 67,000 clones; roughly 84% are singletons. The sample here was peripheral blood, taken on day 0 of AZD1222 vaccination. The receptors here all came from an adult in good health. The CDR3 runs from the conserved cysteine through the conserved F or W. Each record gives: D gene, clone size, J gene, V gene, CDR3 protein, CDR3 DNA. The D gene is left open where the match is weak. Size tells how often a clone was seen (once, few, many) or the class of an expanded clone, and some rows leave it out.

>TRBD1|.|TRBJ1-6|TRBV3-1/TRBV3-2
CASSQVPGGEGSPLHF
TGTGCCAGCAGCCAAGTCCCAGGGGGCGAAGGTTCACCCCTCCACTTT
>.|.|TRBJ1-4|TRBV27
CASSFQGLNEKLFF
TGTGCCAGCAGTTTTCAGGGTTTGAATGAAAAACTGTTTTTT
>.|.|TRBJ1-1|TRBV11-3
CASSSGRMNTEAFF
TGTGCCAGCAGCTCTGGACGGATGAACACTGAAGCTTTCTTT
>.|.|TRBJ2-7|TRBV5-1
CASSLHPEDEQYF
TGCGCCAGCAGCTTGCATCCGGAGGACGAGCAGTACTTC
>.|.|TRBJ1-4|TRBV27
CASSLSRATNEKLFF
TGTGCCAGCAGTTTATCGAGGGCAACTAATGAAAAACTGTTTTTT
>.|.|TRBJ1-5|TRBV7-9
CASSLEGVPQPQHF
TGTGCCAGCAGCTTAGAGGGGGTTCCTCAGCCCCAGCATTTT
>.|.|TRBJ2-6|TRBV11-2
CASSLGRIGATPGANVLTF
TGTGCCAGCAGCTTAGGCCGGATAGGGGCCACCCCTGGGGCCAACGTCCTGACTTTC
>.|.|TRBJ1-2|TRBV21-1
CASSKWKATGTYYGYTF
TGTGCCAGCAGCAAATGGAAGGCGACAGGGACTTACTATGGCTACACCTTC
>TRBD1|.|TRBJ2-1|TRBV18
CASSLREGAGEQFF
TGTGCCAGCTCACTTAGAGAGGGGGCGGGTGAGCAGTTCTTC
>.|few|TRBJ2-2|TRBV13
CASSQPAGGGPGELFF
TGTGCCAGCAGCCAACCTGCAGGGGGGGGCCCCGGGGAGCTGTTTTTT
>TRBD1|.|TRBJ1-1|TRBV10-3
CAIRQGDYHTEAFF
TGTGCCATCAGGCAGGGGGATTATCACACTGAAGCTTTCTTT
>.|.|TRBJ2-7|TRBV9
CASSGGRTGTYEQYF
TGTGCCAGCAGCGGGGGGAGGACGGGTACCTACGAGCAGTACTTC
>.|.|TRBJ2-1|TRBV9
CASSVTGEVYNEQFF
TGTGCCAGCAGCGTAACGGGGGAGGTCTACAATGAGCAGTTCTTC
>.|.|TRBJ2-3|TRBV6-4
CASSGGPTDTQYF
TGTGCCAGCAGCGGAGGACCCACAGATACGCAGTATTTT
>TRBD1|.|TRBJ2-7|TRBV4-3
CPSSHHDWGTGKPYEQYF
TGCCCCAGCAGCCACCACGACTGGGGGACAGGCAAACCTTACGAGCAGTACTTC
>.|.|TRBJ1-5|TRBV7-9
CASSAQGDQPQHF
TGTGCCAGCAGCGCACAGGGAGATCAGCCCCAGCATTTT
>.|.|TRBJ2-3|TRBV4-1
CASSQDGFYTDTQYF
TGCGCCAGCAGCCAAGATGGATTTTACACAGATACGCAGTATTTT
>TRBD1|.|TRBJ1-2|TRBV6-5
CASSPSGGSGGYTF
TGTGCCAGCAGTCCGTCAGGGGGGTCTGGCGGCTACACCTTC
>.|.|TRBJ2-3|TRBV4-1
CASSQEDGVTDTQYF
TGCGCCAGCAGCCAAGAGGACGGGGTCACAGATACGCAGTATTTT
>.|.|TRBJ1-4|TRBV12-3/TRBV12-4
CASSFLGQEKLFF
TGTGCCAGCAGTTTTCTTGGACAAGAAAAACTGTTTTTT
>.|once|TRBJ1-2|TRBV11-2
CASSPGGGPRGYTF
TGTGCCAGCAGTCCGGGGGGGGGCCCTAGGGGCTACACCTTC
>TRBD1|.|TRBJ2-2|TRBV19
CASSFRGLTGELFF
TGTGCCAGTAGCTTCAGGGGGCTCACCGGGGAGCTGTTTTTT
>.|.|TRBJ2-3|TRBV6-4
CASSAGTSTDTQYF
TGTGCCAGCAGTGCCGGGACTAGCACAGATACGCAGTATTTT
>TRBD1|.|TRBJ2-2|TRBV5-4
CASSFGGRGRTGELFF
TGTGCCAGCAGCTTCGGAGGCAGGGGGCGGACCGGGGAGCTGTTTTTT
>.|.|TRBJ1-5|TRBV24-1
CATSDPEVAGGPQHF
TGTGCCACCAGTGATCCCGAGGTGGCGGGGGGGCCCCAGCATTTT
>.|.|TRBJ2-3|TRBV7-9
CASGGKLDTQYF
TGTGCCAGCGGGGGGAAATTAGATACGCAGTATTTT
>TRBD1|few|TRBJ1-1|TRBV6-2/TRBV6-3
CASSPTGQKGEAFF
TGTGCCAGCAGCCCGACAGGGCAAAAGGGTGAAGCTTTCTTT
>.|.|TRBJ1-2|TRBV6-6
CASNTGREGYTF
TGTGCCAGCAATACCGGCAGGGAGGGCTACACCTTC
>.|.|TRBJ2-1|TRBV6-5
CASRLDSYNEQFF
TGCGCTTCTCGACTGGACTCCTACAATGAGCAGTTCTTC
>.|.|TRBJ2-7|TRBV4-2
CASSHTSTATYEQYF
TGTGCCAGCAGCCATACATCCACAGCAACCTACGAGCAGTACTTC
>TRBD1|.|TRBJ1-2|TRBV4-2
CASSQDPRTGGDGYTF
TGTGCCAGCAGCCAAGACCCCCGGACAGGGGGCGATGGCTACACCTTC
>TRBD1|.|TRBJ2-3|TRBV19
CASSLTGGVTDTQYF
TGTGCCAGTAGCCTAACAGGGGGCGTCACAGATACGCAGTATTTT
>.|.|TRBJ2-7|TRBV11-2
CASAGVRSYEQYF
TGTGCCAGCGCAGGGGTCCGCTCCTACGAGCAGTACTTC
>.|.|TRBJ2-5|TRBV7-9
CASSLWEEQETQYF
TGTGCCAGCAGCTTATGGGAGGAACAAGAGACCCAGTACTTC
>.|.|TRBJ1-3|TRBV6-1
CASSEVSGNTIYF
TGTGCCAGCAGCGAAGTTTCTGGAAACACCATATATTTT
>.|.|TRBJ1-1|TRBV11-3
CASSLGTRNTEAFF
TGTGCCAGCAGCTTGGGGACAAGGAACACTGAAGCTTTCTTT
>.|.|TRBJ2-7|TRBV6-5
CASSTRGQGTYEQYF
TGTGCCAGCAGTACGCGGGGTCAGGGGACCTACGAGCAGTACTTC
>TRBD1|once|TRBJ2-7|TRBV5-1
CASSFTTGPYEQYF
TGCGCCAGCAGTTTTACGACAGGGCCCTACGAGCAGTACTTC
>TRBD1|.|TRBJ2-4|TRBV28
CASRGQGKAKNIQYF
TGTGCCAGCAGAGGACAGGGAAAGGCCAAAAACATTCAGTACTTC
>.|few|TRBJ2-5|TRBV2
CASSEGTAPRETQYF
TGTGCCAGCAGTGAAGGGACAGCCCCCCGAGAGACCCAGTACTTC
>.|.|TRBJ2-3|TRBV4-2
CASSHGSSTDTQYF
TGTGCCAGCAGCCACGGCTCTAGCACAGATACGCAGTATTTT
>.|.|TRBJ2-7|TRBV5-6
CASSSTNSYEQYF
TGTGCCAGCAGTTCGACTAACTCATACGAGCAGTACTTC
>.|.|TRBJ1-1|TRBV6-1
CASSEGQYTEAFF
TGTGCCAGCAGTGAAGGACAGTACACTGAAGCTTTCTTT
>.|.|TRBJ2-1|TRBV7-9
CASSLGQGGNEQFF
TGTGCCAGCAGCTTAGGACAGGGAGGCAATGAGCAGTTCTTC
>.|.|TRBJ1-6|TRBV14
CASSLGGYGSPLHF
TGTGCCAGCAGCCTCGGGGGGTACGGTTCACCCCTCCACTTT
>TRBD1|few|TRBJ2-5|TRBV5-1
CASSSGQGGQETQYF
TGCGCCAGCAGCTCCGGACAGGGCGGTCAGGAGACCCAGTACTTC
>.|.|TRBJ1-6|TRBV6-4
CASSEIANSPLHF
TGTGCCAGCAGTGAAATAGCTAATTCACCCCTCCACTTT
>TRBD1|.|TRBJ1-1|TRBV7-9
CASSIPTGGQTEAFF
TGTGCCAGCAGCATTCCGACAGGGGGCCAAACTGAAGCTTTCTTT
>TRBD2|.|TRBJ2-1|TRBV19
CASSKPSGGAYNEQFF
TGTGCCAGTAGTAAACCCAGCGGGGGGGCCTACAATGAGCAGTTCTTC
>.|few|TRBJ1-2|TRBV18
CASSPDLSNYGYTF
TGTGCCAGCTCACCGGACTTGTCTAACTATGGCTACACCTTC
>TRBD1|many|TRBJ1-2|TRBV7-2
CASNPRGAVAFYGYTF
TGTGCCAGCAACCCCAGGGGGGCGGTCGCCTTCTATGGCTACACCTTC
>.|.|TRBJ2-7|TRBV27
CASSLEGDYEQYF
TGTGCCAGCAGTTTAGAGGGGGACTACGAGCAGTACTTC
>TRBD1|.|TRBJ2-1|TRBV5-1
CASSGQGASNEQFF
TGCGCCAGCTCCGGACAGGGGGCGAGCAATGAGCAGTTCTTC
>TRBD2|.|TRBJ2-1|TRBV10-3
CAISLGLAGGHSYNEQFF
TGTGCCATCAGTTTAGGACTAGCGGGGGGCCATAGCTACAATGAGCAGTTCTTC